The TCR beta chain described here comes from a study of tumor and adjacent non-tumor tissue in lung cancer. Study-level findings and limits: In normal lung, the top 100 clones were significantly more dominant than in tumor. TCR diversity was significantly greater in tumor than normal lung tissue.

The sample holds a few counts of this clonotype. Its antigen is currently unknown. RNA was extracted from bulk tissue without any cell sorting. The library came from three nested PCR rounds adapted from ARM-PCR protocols. TCRdb re-analysed the multiplex PCR reads in MiXCR, keeping a single row per CDR3 protein. The sample lists roughly 140,000 distinct CDR3 sequences; about 71% were seen once. This TCR derives from a man aged 60-69 years with small cell lung cancer. The sample consisted of lung tumor tissue.

The CDR3 sequence: CATNEGTYEQYF. The CDR3, as DNA: TGTGCCACGAATGAGGGTACCTACGAGCAGTACTTC. V and J are TRBV28 and TRBJ2-7; TRBD2 might be the D (5 bases). The CDR3 is 12 residues long. Germline values: CDR1 MDHEN, CDR2 SYDVKM. V was cut by 10 bases and J by 2 bases, with 12 bases left in between.